The subject of this entry is one T cell receptor (beta chain). The germline CDR1 and CDR2 sequences are SQVTM and ANQGSEA. Trimming removed 6 bases at V and 0 bases at J, with 12 bases between. There are 13 residues in the CDR3. The sample originates from a study of cytomegalovirus exposure and HLA in healthy donors. The study ran its PCR with 60 Vbeta and 13 Jbeta primers. TCRdb's table, derived via immunoSEQ multiplex PCR, lists solely in-frame clones and lacks some. The sample lists approximately 170,000 clones, more than 70% seen once, with roughly 1.5% in the top ten. The receptor was derived from a male donor in good health and CMV-seronegative. Sequencing input: PBMCs. The V call is TRBV29-1, the J call TRBJ2-7; D remains unclear. The CDR3 spells CSVLLRSSYEQYF. The CDR3 DNA reads as TGCAGCGTCCTACTGAGGAGCTCCTACGAGCAGTACTTC.